A single sample gave rise to the 17 T cell receptor beta chains below, sequenced in a study of PD-L1 blockade in urothelial cancer. Repertoires were generated with immunoSEQ multiplex PCR, while TCRdb's copy carries only in-frame clones and drops some. The table shows 75,000 to 95,000 clones, with 90% occurring only once. Sequencing was performed on PBMCs, taken around atezolizumab (anti-PD-L1) treatment. Source of these receptors: a man aged 55 to 69 with urothelial cancer.

The chain combines TRBV5-1 with TRBJ2-3; 7 nucleotides match TRBD1. From germline, CDR1 is SGHRS and CDR2 YFSETQ. The CDR3 has 15 amino acids. The trim removed 4 bases at V and 6 bases at J, leaving 11 bases unmatched. CDR3 sequence: CASSARDSGRDTQYF. In DNA form, the CDR3 reads TGCGCCAGCAGCGCCCGGGACAGTGGACGGGATACGCAGTATTTT.

The rearrangement uses TRBV4-3 and TRBJ2-5, with a weak D call TRBD2 (6 bases). The CDR3 runs 15 residues. Germline V gives CDR1 LGHNA, CDR2 YSLEER. Trimming removed 1 base at V and 5 bases at J, with 14 bases between. DNA for the CDR3: TGCGCCAGCAGCCAAGTTTGGGCCCGGGGGGAGACCCAGTACTTC. Its protein is CASSQVWARGETQYF.

The chain couples TRBV7-9 to TRBJ1-2; 12 positions match TRBD1. The germline V gene encodes CDR1 SEHNR and CDR2 FQNEAQ (reference sequence). V dropped 2 bases and J dropped 6; count of bases not matched to a gene: 7. The CDR3 covers 16 residues. The CDR3 is CASSLTGTGGLDGYTF. CDR3 bases: TGTGCCAGCAGCTTAACCGGGACAGGGGGCTTGGATGGCTACACCTTC.

This chain joins TRBV30 and TRBJ2-5; 11 bases are a match to TRBD2. The CDR3 consists of 20 residues. Germline CDR1 is GTSNPN and CDR2 is SVGIG (reference sequence). V shed 2 bases, J shed 6 bases, and the junction held 23 bases outside the gene matches. The CDR3: CAWSRRPTSGSVTGLKTQYF. The CDR3 region has the DNA TGTGCCTGGAGTCGCCGCCCCACTAGCGGGAGTGTCACCGGCTTAAAGACCCAGTACTTC.

This clone has just one count. CDR3 bases: TGTGCCAGCACAAACAGGGTGAACACTGAAGCTTTCTTT. Amino acid sequence: CASTNRVNTEAFF. The chain couples TRBV5-5 to TRBJ1-1, with a tentative D call TRBD1 (6 bases). This CDR3 has 13 residues. Germline loops: CDR1 SGHKS, CDR2 YYEKEE (reference sequence). V was clipped by 6 bases and J by 0 bases, with 9 bases between them.

The chain couples TRBV7-2 to TRBJ1-6, with TRBD1 identical over 8 bases. This CDR3 comprises 16 residues. Looked up from germline, CDR1 is SGHTA and CDR2 is FQGNSA. Trimming removed 5 bases from V and 9 bases from J; junction bases left unmatched: 12. The CDR3 loop reads CASSPGQGRASSPLHF. The CDR3 coding sequence is TGTGCCAGCAGCCCCGGACAGGGAAGGGCTAGTTCACCCCTCCACTTT.

This clone was counted between two and nine times. This rearrangement joins TRBV29-1 to TRBJ2-3, with D possibly matching TRBD2 (6 bases). Trimming shortened V by 3 bases and J by 1 base, and 8 bases separated the two germline ends. This CDR3 region has 13 residues. Germline-derived CDR1 and CDR2 are SQVTM and ANQGSEA. The chain's CDR3 is CSVERGRTDTQYF. The CDR3, as DNA: TGCAGCGTTGAGCGGGGCCGCACAGATACGCAGTATTTT.

This chain links TRBV7-2 with TRBJ2-5; the match to TRBD2 covers 13 bases. J was trimmed by 4 bases and V by 5 bases; bases with no gene match: 10. This CDR3 has 17 amino acids. Per the germline V gene, CDR1 is SGHTA and CDR2 is FQGNSA. As DNA, the CDR3 is TGTGCCAGCAGCGAGACTAGCGGGGGGCCACGTCGAGAGACCCAGTACTTC. It specifies CASSETSGGPRRETQYF.

This chain joins TRBV5-4 and TRBJ1-1; D gene unclear. CDR1 and CDR2 (germline): SGHNT, YYREEE (reference sequence). The CDR3 has 13 amino acids. Trimming took 2 bases from V and 1 from J, leaving 6 bases between them. CDR3 residues: CASSFRGNTEAFF. The CDR3 nucleotides read TGTGCCAGCAGCTTCCGGGGGAACACTGAAGCTTTCTTT.

The chain has TRBV28 and TRBJ2-7; D may be TRBD1 (5 bases). Germline assignment: CDR1 MDHEN and CDR2 SYDVKM. Deletions cut 3 bases from V and 0 bases from J, with 15 bases between. This CDR3 is built from 16 residues. This CDR3 is CASSFYAGMSSYEQYF. The CDR3 nucleotides read TGTGCCAGCAGTTTTTACGCAGGGATGAGCTCCTACGAGCAGTACTTC.

The chain employs TRBV10-3 and TRBJ2-1; TRBD2 aligns across 13 bases. The CDR3 length is 16 residues. CDR1 ENHRY and CDR2 SYGVKD come from the germline V gene. V trimming: 1 base; J trimming: 7 bases; junction bases outside the gene matches: 4. For the CDR3, the DNA is TGTGCCATCAGTGAGTTTGGACTAGCGGGGGAAAATGAGCAGTTCTTC. The encoded protein is CAISEFGLAGENEQFF.

The chain combines TRBV5-1 with TRBJ2-3, with TRBD2 identical over 13 bases. The CDR3 covers 16 residues. The V gene end was trimmed by 2 bases and the J gene end by 2 bases; junction bases not matched to a gene: 2. Germline loops: CDR1 SGHRS, CDR2 YFSETQ. In DNA, the CDR3 is TGCGCCAGCAGCTTTGGGACTAGCGGGGTCACAGATACGCAGTATTTT. This codes for CASSFGTSGVTDTQYF.

V usage is TRBV7-2 and J usage is TRBJ2-5; maybe TRBD1 (5 bases). Germline CDR1 reads SGHTA; CDR2 reads FQGNSA. The CDR3 has 13 amino acids. Trimming cost V 5 bases and J 5 bases, with 12 bases left between them. CDR3 loop: CASSRGHRETQYF. CDR3 coding DNA: TGTGCCAGCAGCAGGGGCCACCGGGAGACCCAGTACTTC.

This chain links TRBV28 with TRBJ2-4; D may be TRBD2 (5 bases). Germline V lookup: CDR1 MDHEN, CDR2 SYDVKM. With 8 bases removed from V and 15 bases from J, the gap between germline ends came to 17 bases. The CDR3 extends over 11 amino acids. CDR3 nucleotide sequence: TGTGCCAGCGCCGACCGAGGGTTCGTGTACTTC. Encoded protein: CASADRGFVYF.

The chain couples TRBV5-4 to TRBJ2-1; 11 nucleotides line up with TRBD2. J lost 10 bases, V lost 2 bases, and 11 bases had no gene match. CDR3 size: 16 residues. CDR1 SGHNT and CDR2 YYREEE come from the germline V gene (reference sequence). The CDR3 protein is CASSLPMTSGIREQFF. CDR3 DNA: TGTGCCAGCAGCTTACCTATGACTAGCGGGATTCGCGAGCAGTTCTTC.

The V call is TRBV30, the J call TRBJ1-2; the D gene is possibly TRBD1 (5 bases). Germline-derived CDR1 and CDR2 are GTSNPN and SVGIG (reference sequence). This CDR3 is built from 15 residues. Trimming cost V 2 bases and J 3 bases, with 16 bases left between them. CDR3 DNA sequence: TGTGCCTGGAGTAGAGAACGGGGGATCCACTATGGCTACACCTTC. Translation gives CAWSRERGIHYGYTF. The entire variable domain, with the rest obtained from reference TRBV30 and TRBJ1-2, is as follows: SQTIHQWPATLVQPVGSPLSLECTVEGTSNPNLYWYRQAAGRGLQLLFYSVGIGQISSEVPQNLSASRPQDRQFILSSKKLLLSDSGFYLCAWSRERGIHYGYTFGSGTRLTVV.

This chain uses TRBV15 with TRBJ1-2; the match to TRBD1 covers 7 bases. Trimming took 6 bases from V and 6 from J; bases not matched to a gene: 13. The CDR3 totals 15 residues. Germline values: CDR1 LNHNV, CDR2 YYDKDF (reference sequence). The CDR3 spells CATRGGGRGFNGYTF. CDR3 coding DNA: TGTGCCACCAGGGGGGGAGGCAGGGGGTTCAATGGCTACACCTTC.